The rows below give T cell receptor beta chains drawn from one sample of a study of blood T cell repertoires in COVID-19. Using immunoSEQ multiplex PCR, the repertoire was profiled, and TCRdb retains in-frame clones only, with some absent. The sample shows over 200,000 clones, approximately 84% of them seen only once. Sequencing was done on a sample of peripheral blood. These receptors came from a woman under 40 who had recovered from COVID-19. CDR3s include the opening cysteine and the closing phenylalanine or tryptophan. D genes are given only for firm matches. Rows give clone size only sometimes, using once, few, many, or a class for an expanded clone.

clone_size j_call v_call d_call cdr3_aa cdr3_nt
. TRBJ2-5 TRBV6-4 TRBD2 CASNTEAGGLSRETQYF TGTGCCAGCAACACCGAGGCGGGGGGTCTCTCGAGGGAGACCCAGTACTTC
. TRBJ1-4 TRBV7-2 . CASSPIDSNEKLFF TGTGCCAGCAGCCCAATTGACAGTAATGAAAAACTGTTTTTT
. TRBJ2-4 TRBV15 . CATSRGQGGGPNIQYF TGTGCCACCAGCAGAGGCCAGGGGGGAGGCCCCAACATTCAGTACTTC
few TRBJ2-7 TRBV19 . CASSISGTYEQYF TGTGCCAGTAGTATATCGGGGACCTACGAGCAGTACTTC
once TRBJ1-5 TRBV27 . CASSATGSGNQPQHF TGTGCCAGCAGTGCCACGGGGAGTGGCAATCAGCCCCAGCATTTT
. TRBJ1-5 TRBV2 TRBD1 CASSDRGRLQPQHF TGTGCCAGCAGTGACAGGGGGCGCCTTCAGCCCCAGCATTTT
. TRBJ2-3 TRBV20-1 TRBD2 CSASGLAGGPGTDTQYF TGCAGTGCTAGTGGACTAGCGGGGGGGCCAGGCACAGATACGCAGTATTTT
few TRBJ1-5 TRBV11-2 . CASSRGPNQPQHF TGTGCCAGCAGCCGAGGGCCCAATCAGCCCCAGCATTTT
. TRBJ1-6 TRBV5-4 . CASSLAGGDSPLHF TGTGCCAGCAGCTTGGCTGGGGGCGATTCACCCCTCCACTTT
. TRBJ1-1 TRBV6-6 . CASSSGGRQVAFF TGTGCCAGCAGTTCGGGGGGACGACAGGTCGCTTTCTTT
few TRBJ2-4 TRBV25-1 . CASSESSRVSAKNIQYF TGTGCCAGCAGTGAATCTTCCAGGGTTTCTGCCAAAAACATTCAGTACTTC
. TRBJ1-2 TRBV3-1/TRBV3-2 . CASSPKDRTYGYTF TGTGCCAGCAGCCCGAAAGACAGGACCTATGGCTACACCTTC
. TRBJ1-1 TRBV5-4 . CASSSQLRGTEAFF TGTGCCAGCAGCTCACAACTGAGGGGGACTGAAGCTTTCTTT
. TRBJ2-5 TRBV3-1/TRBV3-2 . CASSQDAGTRETQYF TGTGCCAGCAGCCAAGATGCGGGAACCCGGGAGACCCAGTACTTC
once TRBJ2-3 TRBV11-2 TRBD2 CASSPGLGLAGGSTDTQYF TGTGCCAGCAGCCCCGGGCTTGGGCTAGCGGGGGGTTCGACAGATACGCAGTATTTT
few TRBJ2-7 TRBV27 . CASSLKVTGIYEQYF TGTGCCAGCAGTTTAAAAGTTACAGGGATCTACGAGCAGTACTTC
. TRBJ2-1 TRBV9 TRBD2 CASSVGGASTSEQFF TGTGCCAGCAGCGTCGGGGGGGCCTCTACCTCTGAGCAGTTCTTC
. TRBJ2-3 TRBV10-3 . CAISAGLTTDTQYF TGTGCCATCAGTGCTGGACTCACCACAGATACGCAGTATTTT
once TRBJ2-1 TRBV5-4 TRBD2 CASSLPSGGASEQFF TGTGCCAGCAGCTTGCCCAGCGGGGGGGCTAGTGAGCAGTTCTTC
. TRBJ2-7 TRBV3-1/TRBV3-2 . CASSQGPSLYEQYF TGTGCCAGCAGCCAGGGCCCCTCGCTCTACGAGCAGTACTTC
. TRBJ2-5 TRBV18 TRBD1 CASSPTGAGGYQETQYF TGTGCCAGCTCCCCGACGGGGGCAGGGGGCTACCAAGAGACCCAGTACTTC
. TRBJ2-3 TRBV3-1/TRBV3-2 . CASSHRDTDTQYF TGTGCCAGCAGCCACCGGGACACAGATACGCAGTATTTT
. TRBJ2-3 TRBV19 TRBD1 CATRHTGGAADTQYF TGTGCCACCCGCCACACAGGGGGCGCAGCAGATACGCAGTATTTT
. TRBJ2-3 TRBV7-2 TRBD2 CASSLAPTSGGSDTQYF TGTGCCAGCAGCTTAGCCCCAACTAGCGGGGGATCAGATACGCAGTATTTT
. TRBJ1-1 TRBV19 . CATEGRGTAKNTEAFF TGTGCCACCGAGGGTCGGGGGACGGCAAAGAACACTGAAGCTTTCTTT
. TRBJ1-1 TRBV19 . CASSIVPGGNTEAFF TGTGCCAGTAGTATAGTACCCGGAGGGAACACTGAAGCTTTCTTT
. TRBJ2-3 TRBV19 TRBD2 CASRLTSGGTDTQYF TGTGCCAGTAGGCTGACTAGCGGGGGCACAGATACGCAGTATTTT
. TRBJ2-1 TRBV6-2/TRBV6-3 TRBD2 CASSPLGAGGPRNEQFF TGTGCCAGCAGCCCCCTCGGGGCGGGGGGGCCGAGGAATGAGCAGTTCTTC